The 27 T cell receptor beta chains in this list originate from one sample, sequenced in a study of cytomegalovirus exposure and HLA in healthy donors. PCR amplification relied on 60 Vbeta primers (plus 13 Jbeta primers). Some clones are missing from TCRdb's copy, which holds only in-frame ones; the method was immunoSEQ multiplex PCR. The sample includes fewer than 150,000 clones, 66% of them seen just once. The specimen was PBMCs. Receptors were obtained from a human donor in good health.

This clone has a single count. This chain uses TRBV11-2 with TRBJ2-5; D is perhaps TRBD2 (6 bases). Trimming removed 0 bases from V and 1 base from J, with 15 bases in between. Germline values: CDR1 SGHAT, CDR2 FQNNGV. There are 17 residues in the CDR3. DNA of the CDR3: TGTGCCAGCAGCTTAGATCTTAGGCTGGGGGGCCAAGAGACCCAGTACTTC. Protein: CASSLDLRLGGQETQYF.

This CDR3 reads CSVEDLVLDTQYF. The DNA of the CDR3 is TGCAGCGTTGAAGATCTTGTCTTGGATACGCAGTATTTT. This chain links TRBV29-1 with TRBJ2-3; no clear D gene. V gave up 0 bases and J gave up 6 bases, with 10 bases separating them. The CDR3 sequence is 13 residues long. Looked up from germline, CDR1 is SQVTM and CDR2 is ANQGSEA.

Only a few counts were recorded for this clone. The J gene is TRBJ2-7, the V gene TRBV5-5, with D tentatively TRBD1 (5 bases). Looked up from germline, CDR1 is SGHKS and CDR2 is YYEKEE (reference sequence). The CDR3 is made up of 15 amino acids. Between the trimmed V and J ends, which lost 2 bases and 2 bases, there was a span of 14 bases. This CDR3 reads CASSLPPTDTYEQYF. The CDR3 DNA is TGTGCCAGCAGCTTACCACCGACAGATACCTACGAGCAGTACTTC. The complete variable domain, with remaining parts taken from reference TRBV5-5 and TRBJ2-7, reads DAGVTQSPTHLIKTRGQQVTLRCSPISGHKSVSWYQQVLGQGPQFIFQYYEKEERGRGNFPDRFSARQFPNYSSELNVNALLLGDSALYLCASSLPPTDTYEQYFGPGTRLTVT.

The V call is TRBV29-1, the J call TRBJ1-1; D remains ambiguous. Per germline, CDR1 SQVTM and CDR2 ANQGSEA. The CDR3 extends over 13 amino acids. V dropped 1 base and J dropped 0 bases, with 6 bases sitting between them. The CDR3 here is CSVEAAVNTEAFF. DNA of the CDR3: TGCAGCGTTGAAGCTGCGGTGAACACTGAAGCTTTCTTT.

The V and J genes are TRBV7-8 and TRBJ1-2, with TRBD1 as a possible D gene (5 bases). Trimming removed 3 bases at V and 2 bases at J, with 19 bases between. The CDR3 is made up of 17 amino acids. CDR1 and CDR2 from the germline V gene are SGHVS and FQNEAQ. The chain's CDR3 is CASSFRSSGTANYGYTF. The CDR3 bases are TGTGCCAGCAGCTTTCGTTCTAGCGGGACGGCGAACTATGGCTACACCTTC.

The genes are TRBV28 and TRBJ2-7; no reliable D call. Trimming removed 3 bases at V and 4 bases at J, with 10 bases between. CDR1 and CDR2 from the germline V gene are MDHEN and SYDVKM. The CDR3 extends over 13 amino acids. CDR3 sequence: CASSFLPRYEQYF. CDR3 DNA: TGTGCCAGCAGTTTTCTCCCGAGGTACGAGCAGTACTTC.

J is TRBJ2-7 and V is TRBV6-5; 8 bases match TRBD1. With V trimmed by 5 bases and J by 7 bases, 10 bases remained unmatched. The germline gives CDR1 MNHEY, CDR2 SVGAGI. This CDR3 contains 14 residues. This CDR3 is CASSRTGSPLEQYF. CDR3 nucleotides: TGTGCCAGCAGTCGGACAGGGTCCCCCTTAGAGCAGTACTTC.

This clone was seen just once. The CDR3 sequence is CASSLGASATGELFF. In nucleotides, the CDR3 is TGCGCCAGCAGCTTGGGTGCTAGCGCAACCGGGGAGCTGTTTTTT. J is TRBJ2-2 and V is TRBV5-1; possibly TRBD2 for D (6 bases). This CDR3 is 15 amino acids long. Germline V lookup: CDR1 SGHRS, CDR2 YFSETQ. The germline V and J ends were trimmed by 0 bases and 5 bases, with 11 bases remaining between them. The full variable domain, with the rest looked up from reference TRBV5-1 and TRBJ2-2, is KAGVTQTPRYLIKTRGQQVTLSCSPISGHRSVSWYQQTPGQGLQFLFEYFSETQRNKGNFPGRFSGRQFSNSRSEMNVSTLELGDSALYLCASSLGASATGELFFGEGSRLTVL.

This clone was picked up one time. V usage is TRBV7-7 and J usage is TRBJ1-2; a possible D gene is TRBD1 (6 bases). The CDR3 extends over 14 amino acids. V was pared by 1 base and J by 2 bases, with 8 bases between. Germline V gene lookup returns CDR1 SSHAT and CDR2 FNYEAQ (reference sequence). CDR3 bases: TGTGCCAGCAGCTTAGAGGACAGAAACTATGGCTACACCTTC. Encoded protein: CASSLEDRNYGYTF.

The genes are TRBV9 and TRBJ2-2, with D tentatively TRBD1 (6 bases). V was clipped by 3 bases and J by 1 base, with 13 bases between them. CDR3 size: 16 residues. The germline gives CDR1 SGDLS, CDR2 YYNGEE. The CDR3 nucleotides are TGTGCCAGCAGCGAGGGGGACGGATTGAACACCGGGGAGCTGTTTTTT. Translated, it gives CASSEGDGLNTGELFF.

The chain is built from TRBV4-2 and TRBJ1-2; D possibly corresponds to TRBD1 (5 bases). Trimming removed 0 bases from V and 4 bases from J, with 12 bases in between. CDR1 and CDR2 from the germline V gene are LGHNA and YNFKEQ. This CDR3 has 15 residues. The CDR3 DNA reads as TGTGCCAGCAGCCAAGACCTAGACAGTCTCTATGGCTACACCTTC. Amino acid sequence: CASSQDLDSLYGYTF.

The chain uses TRBV2 and TRBJ2-7; D not certain. V lost 3 bases to trimming and J lost 1 base, with 4 bases between them. Germline V lookup: CDR1 SNHLY, CDR2 FYNNEI. The CDR3 is 12 amino acids. CDR3 DNA sequence: TGTGCCAGCAGTGAGCGGTCCTACGAGCAGTACTTC. It is translated as CASSERSYEQYF. Based on the CDR3 plus reference TRBV2 and TRBJ2-7, the full variable domain is EPEVTQTPSHQVTQMGQEVILRCVPISNHLYFYWYRQILGQKVEFLVSFYNNEISEKSEIFDDQFSVERPDGSNFTLKIRSTKLEDSAMYFCASSERSYEQYFGPGTRLTVT.

This clone showed up just once. The V gene is TRBV4-1, the J gene TRBJ2-2; 7 nucleotides align to TRBD2. Germline loops: CDR1 MGHRA, CDR2 YSYEKL. V was pared by 4 bases and J by 2 bases, with 1 base of the junction left unmatched. The CDR3 length is 14 residues. The DNA for the CDR3 is TGCGCCAGCAGCCCGGGACTAAACACCGGGGAGCTGTTTTTT. It is translated as CASSPGLNTGELFF.

This chain links TRBV5-1 with TRBJ2-3; no firm D call. The CDR3 extends over 18 amino acids. CDR1 SGHRS and CDR2 YFSETQ come from the germline V gene. The germline V and J ends were trimmed by 0 bases and 2 bases, with 19 bases remaining between them. The chain's CDR3 is CASSLVVGPNIHTDTQYF. Written as DNA, the CDR3 is TGCGCCAGCAGCTTGGTGGTGGGCCCCAATATCCACACAGATACGCAGTATTTT.

A few counts support this clone. V gene TRBV19 combines with J gene TRBJ1-6, with TRBD1 matching over 10 bases. Trimming at V came to 3 bases and at J to 5 bases, leaving 1 base not matched to a gene. CDR1 and CDR2 from the germline V gene are LNHDA and SQIVND (reference sequence). The CDR3 contains 15 residues. The CDR3 coding sequence is TGTGCCAGTAGTATTGGACAGGGGGATAATTCACCCCTCCACTTT. Encoded protein: CASSIGQGDNSPLHF.

The chain combines TRBV28 with TRBJ2-2; no clear D. Deletions cut 2 bases from V and 4 bases from J, with 11 bases between. The CDR3 runs to 15 residues. Germline CDR1 reads MDHEN; CDR2 reads SYDVKM. CDR3 sequence: CASSLDTLGTGELFF. DNA for the CDR3: TGTGCCAGCAGTTTAGACACCCTGGGCACCGGGGAGCTGTTTTTT.

This clone was seen only a few times. This rearrangement joins TRBV5-1 to TRBJ2-3; D is possibly TRBD2 (6 bases). V lost 0 bases and J lost 3, with 8 bases in between. Germline CDR1 reads SGHRS; CDR2 reads YFSETQ. The CDR3 has 14 residues. The CDR3 loop is CASSLEEGTDTQYF. CDR3 DNA: TGCGCCAGCAGCTTGGAGGAGGGTACAGATACGCAGTATTTT. The full variable domain, rest sourced from reference TRBV5-1 and TRBJ2-3, is KAGVTQTPRYLIKTRGQQVTLSCSPISGHRSVSWYQQTPGQGLQFLFEYFSETQRNKGNFPGRFSGRQFSNSRSEMNVSTLELGDSALYLCASSLEEGTDTQYFGPGTRLTVL.

The chain carries TRBV5-1 and TRBJ2-7; TRBD2 aligns across 12 bases. The CDR3 has 17 amino acids. Germline CDR1 SGHRS, CDR2 YFSETQ. V was pared by 0 bases and J by 0 bases, with 4 bases of the junction left unmatched. CDR3 bases: TGCGCCAGCAGCTTGGAACCGGGACTAGCGGGCTCCTACGAGCAGTACTTC. As protein: CASSLEPGLAGSYEQYF.

The chain is built from TRBV7-8 and TRBJ2-7; the match to TRBD2 covers 10 bases. The CDR3 totals 14 residues. V gave up 1 base and J gave up 3 bases; unmatched junction bases: 0. CDR1 is SGHVS, CDR2 FQNEAQ, per germline. The CDR3 DNA is TGTGCCAGCAGCTTAGGACTAGCGGGCTACGAGCAGTACTTC. As protein: CASSLGLAGYEQYF.

This chain links TRBV2 with TRBJ2-7; D gene unclear. Germline CDR1 and CDR2: SNHLY and FYNNEI. The CDR3 has 13 residues. V was pared by 1 base and J by 3 bases, with 7 bases between. The CDR3 coding sequence is TGTGCCAGCAGTGAAGGGCTGATCTACGAGCAGTACTTC. Protein product: CASSEGLIYEQYF.

This chain links TRBV7-9 with TRBJ1-1, with D perhaps matching TRBD1 (6 bases). Germline CDR1 and CDR2: SEHNR and FQNEAQ (reference sequence). Between the trimmed V and J ends, which lost 6 bases and 1 base, there was a span of 9 bases. The CDR3 is 13 amino acids. In DNA form, the CDR3 reads TGTGCCAGCAGTGGGACAAAGAACACTGAAGCTTTCTTT. Translated, it gives CASSGTKNTEAFF.

CDR3 sequence (DNA): TGTGCCAGCAGTGAATTACTCACCCAAACCGGGGAGCTGTTTTTT. This sequence encodes CASSELLTQTGELFF. The genes are TRBV6-1 and TRBJ2-2; D is ambiguous. V dropped 2 bases and J dropped 5 bases, with 12 bases sitting between them. The CDR3 consists of 15 residues. Germline V gives CDR1 MNHNS, CDR2 SASEGT.

V is TRBV9 and J is TRBJ2-7, with D maybe TRBD2 (7 bases). Trimming removed 0 bases from V and 0 bases from J, with 22 bases in between. This CDR3 is 19 amino acids long. CDR1 is SGDLS, CDR2 YYNGEE, per germline. The DNA of the CDR3 is TGTGCCAGCAGCGTAGCTATGGGGGCTAGCGGATCCAGCTCCTACGAGCAGTACTTC. Protein: CASSVAMGASGSSSYEQYF. The full variable domain, in which reference TRBV9 and TRBJ2-7 provide the parts outside the CDR3, is DSGVTQTPKHLITATGQRVTLRCSPRSGDLSVYWYQQSLDQGLQFLIQYYNGEERAKGNILERFSAQQFPDLHSELNLSSLELGDSALYFCASSVAMGASGSSSYEQYFGPGTRLTVT.

This clone was seen a handful of times. CDR3 DNA: TGTGCCAGCAGCCTCCCGGGACAGGGAACCGGGGAGCTGTTTTTT. This gives the protein CASSLPGQGTGELFF. This chain links TRBV6-1 with TRBJ2-2; 9 positions match TRBD1. CDR1 MNHNS and CDR2 SASEGT come from the germline V gene. With 6 bases clipped from V and 5 bases from J, the junction kept 7 bases outside the gene matches. The CDR3 consists of 15 residues.

This clone has only one observation. V gene TRBV5-4 combines with J gene TRBJ2-7; weak D call: TRBD2 (5 bases). The germline V gene encodes CDR1 SGHNT and CDR2 YYREEE (reference sequence). V lost 4 bases to trimming and J lost 4 bases, with 9 bases between them. The CDR3 sequence is 12 residues long. The CDR3 DNA is TGTGCCAGCAGCCGGGGAGAGTACGAGCAGTACTTC. The encoded protein is CASSRGEYEQYF.

The V gene is TRBV11-3, the J gene TRBJ2-3, with D perhaps TRBD2 (5 bases). CDR1 is SGHNT and CDR2 is YENEEA in the germline V gene. Trimming took 5 bases from V and 6 from J, leaving 15 bases between them. The CDR3 has 14 amino acids. In DNA, the CDR3 is TGTGCCAGCAGCCGGAACCGGGGAGTGGATACGCAGTATTTT. Protein product: CASSRNRGVDTQYF.

The chain joins TRBV27 to TRBJ1-1; 10 bases line up with TRBD1. The germline CDR1 and CDR2 sequences are MNHEY and SMNVEV (reference sequence). Trimming cost V 3 bases and J 1 base; bases outside gene matches: 5. The CDR3 has 16 residues. For the CDR3, the DNA is TGTGCCAGCAGTTTTGACAGGGGGCAGACGAACACTGAAGCTTTCTTT. Amino acid sequence: CASSFDRGQTNTEAFF.